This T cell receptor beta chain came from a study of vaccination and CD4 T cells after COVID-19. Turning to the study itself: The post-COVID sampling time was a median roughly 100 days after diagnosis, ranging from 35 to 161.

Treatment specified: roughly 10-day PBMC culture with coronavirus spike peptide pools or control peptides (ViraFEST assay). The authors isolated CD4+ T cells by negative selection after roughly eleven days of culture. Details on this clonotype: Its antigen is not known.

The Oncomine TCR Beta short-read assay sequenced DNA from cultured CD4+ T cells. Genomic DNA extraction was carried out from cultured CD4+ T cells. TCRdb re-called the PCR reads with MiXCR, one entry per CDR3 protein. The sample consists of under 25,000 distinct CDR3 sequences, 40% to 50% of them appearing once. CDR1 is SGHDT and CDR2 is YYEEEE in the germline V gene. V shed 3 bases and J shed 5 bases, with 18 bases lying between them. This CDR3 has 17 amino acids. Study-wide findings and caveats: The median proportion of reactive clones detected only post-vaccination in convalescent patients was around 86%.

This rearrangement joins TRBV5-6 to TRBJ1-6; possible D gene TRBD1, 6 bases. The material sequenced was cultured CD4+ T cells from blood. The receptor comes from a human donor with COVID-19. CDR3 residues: CASSYPGVGTNNSPLHF. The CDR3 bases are TGTGCCAGCAGCTACCCAGGGGTTGGGACCAATAATTCACCCCTCCACTTT.